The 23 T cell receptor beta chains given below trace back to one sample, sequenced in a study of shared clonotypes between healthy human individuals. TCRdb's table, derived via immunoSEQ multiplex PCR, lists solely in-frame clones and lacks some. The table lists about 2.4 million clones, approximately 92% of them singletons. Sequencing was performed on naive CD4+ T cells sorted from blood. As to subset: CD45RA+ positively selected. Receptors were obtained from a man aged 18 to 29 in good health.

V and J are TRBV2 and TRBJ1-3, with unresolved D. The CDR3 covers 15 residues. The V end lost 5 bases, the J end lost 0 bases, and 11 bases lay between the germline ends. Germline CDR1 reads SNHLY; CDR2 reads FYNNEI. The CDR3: CASSPGLFSGNTIYF. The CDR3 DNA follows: TGTGCCAGCAGTCCCGGGCTATTCTCTGGAAACACCATATATTTT. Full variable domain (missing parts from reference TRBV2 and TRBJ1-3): EPEVTQTPSHQVTQMGQEVILRCVPISNHLYFYWYRQILGQKVEFLVSFYNNEISEKSEIFDDQFSVERPDGSNFTLKIRSTKLEDSAMYFCASSPGLFSGNTIYFGEGSWLTVV.

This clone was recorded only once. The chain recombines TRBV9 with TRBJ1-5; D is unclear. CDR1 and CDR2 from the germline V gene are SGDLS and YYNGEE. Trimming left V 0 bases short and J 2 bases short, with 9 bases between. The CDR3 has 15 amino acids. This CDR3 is CASSVGEGRNQPQHF. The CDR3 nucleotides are TGTGCCAGCAGCGTAGGCGAAGGACGCAATCAGCCCCAGCATTTT.

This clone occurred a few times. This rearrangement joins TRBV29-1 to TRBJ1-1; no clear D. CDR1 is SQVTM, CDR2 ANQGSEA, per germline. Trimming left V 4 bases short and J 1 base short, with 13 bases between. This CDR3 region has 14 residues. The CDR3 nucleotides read TGCAGCGTTGTAGTTCGGAACTCGAACACTGAAGCTTTCTTT. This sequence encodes CSVVVRNSNTEAFF.

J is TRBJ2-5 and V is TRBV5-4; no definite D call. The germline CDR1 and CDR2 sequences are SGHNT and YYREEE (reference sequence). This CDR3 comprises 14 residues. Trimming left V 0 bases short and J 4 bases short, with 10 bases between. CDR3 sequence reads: CASSLVVEGETQYF. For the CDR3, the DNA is TGTGCCAGCAGCTTGGTAGTTGAAGGAGAGACCCAGTACTTC.

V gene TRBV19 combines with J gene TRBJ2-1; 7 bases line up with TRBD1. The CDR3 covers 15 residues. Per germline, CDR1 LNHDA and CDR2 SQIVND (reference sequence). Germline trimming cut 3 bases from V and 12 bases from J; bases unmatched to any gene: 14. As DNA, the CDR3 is TGTGCCAGTAGTATCTACAGGGGATCACAGGCGGTGCAGTTCTTC. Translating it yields CASSIYRGSQAVQFF.

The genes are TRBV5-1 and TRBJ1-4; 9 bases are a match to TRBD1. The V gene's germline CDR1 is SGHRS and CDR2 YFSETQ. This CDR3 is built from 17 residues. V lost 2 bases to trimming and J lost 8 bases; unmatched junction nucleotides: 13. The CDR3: CASSFRTGAGPEEKLFF. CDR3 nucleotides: TGCGCCAGCAGCTTCCGGACAGGGGCCGGCCCAGAGGAAAAACTGTTTTTT. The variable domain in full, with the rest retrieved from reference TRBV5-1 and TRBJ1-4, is KAGVTQTPRYLIKTRGQQVTLSCSPISGHRSVSWYQQTPGQGLQFLFEYFSETQRNKGNFPGRFSGRQFSNSRSEMNVSTLELGDSALYLCASSFRTGAGPEEKLFFGSGTQLSVL.

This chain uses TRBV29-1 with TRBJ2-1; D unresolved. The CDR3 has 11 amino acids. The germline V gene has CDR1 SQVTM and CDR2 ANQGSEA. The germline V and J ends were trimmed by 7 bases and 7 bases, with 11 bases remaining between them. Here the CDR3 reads CSAYSTNEQFF. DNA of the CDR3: TGCAGCGCCTACAGTACAAATGAGCAGTTCTTC.

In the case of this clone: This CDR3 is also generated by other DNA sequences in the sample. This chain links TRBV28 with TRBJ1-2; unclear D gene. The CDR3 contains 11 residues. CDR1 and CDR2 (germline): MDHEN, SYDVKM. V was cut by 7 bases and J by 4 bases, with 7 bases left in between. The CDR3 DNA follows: TGTGCCAGCAACCAAGGCTATGGCTACACCTTC. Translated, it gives CASNQGYGYTF.

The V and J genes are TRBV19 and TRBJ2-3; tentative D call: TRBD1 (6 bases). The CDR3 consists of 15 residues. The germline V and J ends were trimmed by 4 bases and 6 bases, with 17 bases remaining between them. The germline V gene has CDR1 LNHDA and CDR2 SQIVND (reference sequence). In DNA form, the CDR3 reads TGTGCCAGTAGTACAAACCTACAGGGTTCCGATACGCAGTATTTT. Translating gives CASSTNLQGSDTQYF.

CDR3 nucleotide sequence: TGTGCCTGGAGTGTACTTCTAGGTATCCGCGATTCACCCCTCCACTTT. Protein: CAWSVLLGIRDSPLHF. This chain links TRBV30 with TRBJ1-6; unclear D gene. The CDR3 loop spans 16 amino acids. In germline, CDR1 is GTSNPN, CDR2 SVGIG (reference sequence). The V and J ends lost 0 bases and 8 bases respectively, with 17 bases between them. Drawing the rest from reference TRBV30 and TRBJ1-6, the complete variable domain is SQTIHQWPATLVQPVGSPLSLECTVEGTSNPNLYWYRQAAGRGLQLLFYSVGIGQISSEVPQNLSASRPQDRQFILSSKKLLLSDSGFYLCAWSVLLGIRDSPLHFGNGTRLTVT.

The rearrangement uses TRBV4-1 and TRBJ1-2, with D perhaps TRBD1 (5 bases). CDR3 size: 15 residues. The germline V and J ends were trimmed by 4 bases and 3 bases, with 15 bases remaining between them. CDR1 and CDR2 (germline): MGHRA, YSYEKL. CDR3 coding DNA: TGCGCCAGCAGCCCGCGAGAGGGGTCGGACTATGGCTACACCTTC. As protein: CASSPREGSDYGYTF.

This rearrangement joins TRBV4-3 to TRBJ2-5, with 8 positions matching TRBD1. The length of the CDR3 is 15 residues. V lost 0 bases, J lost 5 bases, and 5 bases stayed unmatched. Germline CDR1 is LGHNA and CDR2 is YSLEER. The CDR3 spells CASSQEDRAGETQYF. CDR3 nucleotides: TGCGCCAGCAGCCAAGAGGACAGGGCAGGGGAGACCCAGTACTTC.

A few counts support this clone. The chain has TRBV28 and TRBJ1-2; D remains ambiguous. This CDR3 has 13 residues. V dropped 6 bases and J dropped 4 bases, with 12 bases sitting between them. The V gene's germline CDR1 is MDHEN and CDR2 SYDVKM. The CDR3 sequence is CASRMPSRYGYTF. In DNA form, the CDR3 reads TGTGCCAGCAGGATGCCCAGCCGCTATGGCTACACCTTC.

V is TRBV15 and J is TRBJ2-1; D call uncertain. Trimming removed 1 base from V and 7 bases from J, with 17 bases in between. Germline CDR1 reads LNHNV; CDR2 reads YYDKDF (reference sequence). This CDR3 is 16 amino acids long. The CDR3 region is CATSRATPGVGNEQFF. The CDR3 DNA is TGTGCCACCAGCAGAGCTACTCCTGGAGTCGGGAATGAGCAGTTCTTC.

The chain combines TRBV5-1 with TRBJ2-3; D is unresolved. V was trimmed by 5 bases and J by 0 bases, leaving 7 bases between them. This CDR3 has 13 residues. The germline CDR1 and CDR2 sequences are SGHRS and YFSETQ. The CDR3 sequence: CASRNGSTDTQYF. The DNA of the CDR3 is TGCGCCAGCAGGAACGGGAGCACAGATACGCAGTATTTT.

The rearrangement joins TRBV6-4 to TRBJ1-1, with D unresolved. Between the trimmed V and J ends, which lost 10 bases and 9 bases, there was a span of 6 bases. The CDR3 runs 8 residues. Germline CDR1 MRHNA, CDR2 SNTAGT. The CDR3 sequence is CATTKAFF. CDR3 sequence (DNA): TGTGCCACCACGAAAGCTTTCTTT.

The CDR3 region has the DNA TGCGCCAGCAGCTTCGGGACTAGCGGAGAAGAGACCCAGTACTTC. Translation: CASSFGTSGEETQYF. The V and J genes are TRBV5-1 and TRBJ2-5; 11 nucleotides match TRBD2. Germline V gives CDR1 SGHRS, CDR2 YFSETQ. The CDR3 contains 15 residues. Unmatched junction bases numbered 3, after V lost 2 bases and J lost 3 bases.

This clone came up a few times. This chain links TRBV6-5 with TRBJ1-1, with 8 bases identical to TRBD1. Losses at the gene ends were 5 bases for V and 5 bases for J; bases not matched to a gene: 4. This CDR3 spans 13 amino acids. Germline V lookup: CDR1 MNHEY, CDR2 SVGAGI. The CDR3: CASSLGQGTEAFF. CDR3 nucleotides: TGTGCCAGCAGTCTCGGACAGGGAACTGAAGCTTTCTTT.

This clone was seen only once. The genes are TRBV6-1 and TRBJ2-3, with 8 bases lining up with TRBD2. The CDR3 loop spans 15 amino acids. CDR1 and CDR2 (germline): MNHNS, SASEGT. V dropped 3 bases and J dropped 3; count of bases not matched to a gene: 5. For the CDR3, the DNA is TGTGCCAGCAGTGATGGACTAGCCCGAACAGATACGCAGTATTTT. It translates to CASSDGLARTDTQYF.

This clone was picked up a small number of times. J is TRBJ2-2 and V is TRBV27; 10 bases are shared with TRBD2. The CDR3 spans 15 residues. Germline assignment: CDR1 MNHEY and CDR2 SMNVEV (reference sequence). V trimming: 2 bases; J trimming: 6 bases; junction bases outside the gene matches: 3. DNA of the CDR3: TGTGCCAGCAGTTTAAGCGGGAGGGTGTCCGGGGAGCTGTTTTTT. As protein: CASSLSGRVSGELFF.

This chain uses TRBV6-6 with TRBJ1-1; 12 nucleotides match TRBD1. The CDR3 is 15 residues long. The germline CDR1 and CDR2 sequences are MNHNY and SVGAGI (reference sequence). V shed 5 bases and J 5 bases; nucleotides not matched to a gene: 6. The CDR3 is CASSRGQGALTEAFF. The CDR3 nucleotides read TGTGCCAGCAGTAGGGGACAGGGGGCGTTGACTGAAGCTTTCTTT.

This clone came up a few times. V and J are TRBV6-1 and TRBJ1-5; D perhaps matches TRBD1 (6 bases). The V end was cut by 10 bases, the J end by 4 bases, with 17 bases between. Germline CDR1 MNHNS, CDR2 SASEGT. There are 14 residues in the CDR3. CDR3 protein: CATTGGAYNQPQHF. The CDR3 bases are TGTGCCACCACGGGGGGGGCATATAATCAGCCCCAGCATTTT.

CDR3 sequence reads: CASSQGAVETQYF. The CDR3 nucleotides read TGTGCCAGCAGCCAAGGGGCTGTAGAGACCCAGTACTTC. The J gene is TRBJ2-5, the V gene TRBV4-2; D is unresolved. The CDR3 is made up of 13 amino acids. V gave up 1 base and J gave up 4 bases, with 7 bases separating them. Germline assignment: CDR1 LGHNA and CDR2 YNFKEQ.